This is a list of T cell receptor beta chains from one sample in a study of radiation and T cells in renal cell carcinoma. TCRdb's table, derived via immunoSEQ multiplex PCR, lists solely in-frame clones and lacks some. The sample has about 140,000 clones; roughly 83% are singletons. The source was blood, collected from a patient whose treatment included radiotherapy and nephrectomy. Receptor source: a woman aged 50 to 65 with renal cell carcinoma. Each CDR3 is given with its conserved first and last residue. D genes are given only for firm matches. Clone size is not always given. Where it is, it says once, few, many or a class for expanded clones.

. . TRBJ2-3 TRBV9 TGTGCCAGCAGCGTAGCAGGCGGGAGCACAGATACGCAGTATTTT CASSVAGGSTDTQYF
. . TRBJ2-5 TRBV5-1 TGCGCCAGCAGCTTGAGTCCCACCCCCCAAGAGACCCAGTACTTC CASSLSPTPQETQYF
TRBD2 . TRBJ2-1 TRBV5-1 TGCGCCAGCAGCTTGGAAGCTAGCGGATACAATGAGCAGTTCTTC CASSLEASGYNEQFF
TRBD1 . TRBJ2-7 TRBV4-3 TGCGCCAGCAGCCAAGGCGTGGGACAGGGGACCTCCTACGAGCAGTACTTC CASSQGVGQGTSYEQYF
. . TRBJ2-7 TRBV5-6 TGTGCCAGCAGCTTGGATGGTCCGGAAGGACGCTCCTACGAGCAGTACTTC CASSLDGPEGRSYEQYF
TRBD1 . TRBJ1-6 TRBV7-2 TGTGCCAGCAGCTTCTCGACAGGGATGAATAATTCACCCCTCCACTTT CASSFSTGMNNSPLHF
TRBD2 . TRBJ2-1 TRBV7-2 TGTGCCAGCAGCTTAGGGACTAGCGACAATGAGCAGTTCTTC CASSLGTSDNEQFF
. . TRBJ2-3 TRBV4-1 TGCGCCAGCAGCCTAGGCGGGGGCGGCGATACGCAGTATTTT CASSLGGGGDTQYF
. . TRBJ2-3 TRBV7-9 TGTGCCAGCCGGGGGCGGGAGATGACAGATACGCAGTATTTT CASRGREMTDTQYF
TRBD1 . TRBJ2-2 TRBV5-6 TGTGCCAGCAGCTTGGGCCCGACAGGGTTTCGGACCGGGGAGCTGTTTTTT CASSLGPTGFRTGELFF
TRBD1 . TRBJ1-4 TRBV6-5 TGTGCCAGCAGCGACAGGGGGACGGTGGAAAAACTGTTTTTT CASSDRGTVEKLFF
. few TRBJ1-1 TRBV5-1 TGCGCCAGCAGCTACCAGACAGGGAACACTGAAGCTTTCTTT CASSYQTGNTEAFF
TRBD2 once TRBJ2-3 TRBV9 TGTGCCAGCAGCCCCAGCGGGGGCCCCACAGATACGCAGTATTTT CASSPSGGPTDTQYF
. . TRBJ1-6 TRBV19 TGTGCCAGTAGTAACAGGGATTCACCCCTCCACTTT CASSNRDSPLHF